This section outlines one T cell receptor beta chain sequence together with its context. The sample originates from a study of T cell changes during pregnancy in multiple sclerosis. The junction had 7 bases not matched to a gene; V was cut back by 2 bases and J by 0 bases. Germline V lookup: CDR1 LNHDA, CDR2 SQIVND (reference sequence). CDR3 length: 19 residues. Repertoires were generated with immunoSEQ multiplex PCR, while TCRdb's copy carries only in-frame clones and drops some. The repertoire holds approximately 46,000 clones, with nearly 90% as singletons. The V and J genes are TRBV19 and TRBJ2-4, with 13 positions matching TRBD2. The receptor's source is a female donor in good health, enrolled as a control in a pregnancy study. Sample: peripheral blood, taken after pregnancy. This CDR3 reads CASSITSGGAGLAKNIQYF. The CDR3 DNA reads as TGTGCCAGTAGTATAACTAGCGGGGGGGCCGGGCTAGCCAAAAACATTCAGTACTTC.